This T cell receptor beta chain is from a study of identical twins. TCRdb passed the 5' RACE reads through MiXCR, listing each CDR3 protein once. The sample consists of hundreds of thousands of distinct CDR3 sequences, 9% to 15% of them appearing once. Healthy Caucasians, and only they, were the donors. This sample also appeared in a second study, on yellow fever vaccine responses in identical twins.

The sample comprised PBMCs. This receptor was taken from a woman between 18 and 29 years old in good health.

The CDR3 loop is CASSWRPGQGKETQYF. The CDR3, as DNA: TGTGCCAGCAGCTGGAGACCGGGACAGGGGAAGGAGACCCAGTACTTC. The genes are TRBV7-8 and TRBJ2-5; 10 bases are a match to TRBD1. CDR1 and CDR2 from the germline V gene are SGHVS and FQNEAQ. With V trimmed by 4 bases and J by 5 bases, 10 bases remained unmatched. This CDR3 comprises 16 residues.